This T cell receptor beta chain was recovered during a study of regulatory T cells in long-lasting Graves disease. At the level of the study: Antithyroid drugs had been taken under 3 months by newly diagnosed Graves' patients. General study findings and limits: With 2,500 to 3,500 shared public clonotypes, persistent patients exceeded new patients, who shared about a thousand. Patients with persistent disease showed a bias toward TRBV28, TRBJ1-2 and TRBJ2-5.

This clonotype was picked up many times. Its antigen is still unknown. The time point is: newly diagnosed GD, antithyroid drugs for less than 3 months. Generation of the TCR library employed RNA extracted from PBMCs. For TCR beta, libraries came from iRepertoire HTBI primers and Arm-PCR of CDR3 regions. Each CDR3 protein is one row after TCRdb ran MiXCR on the multiplex PCR reads. The sample lists almost 450,000 distinct CDR3 sequences, 16% seen once, with around 10% in the top ten. Trimming at V came to 5 bases and at J to 1 base, leaving 2 bases not matched to a gene. CDR1 is MNHEY, CDR2 SVGEGT, per germline. This CDR3 is built from 14 residues. This same sample was also taken into another study, of T cells in Graves' hyperthyroidism and ophthalmopathy. That source notes: Clonotypes that were expanded in thyroid above 0.001 mostly appeared in blood too.

J is TRBJ2-5 and V is TRBV6-2 or TRBV6-3; 9 bases are a match to TRBD1. This clonotype was sampled from a woman aged 30 to 39 with Graves disease. The sample here was peripheral blood mononuclear cells (PBMCs), taken at new diagnosis, from a patient treated with antithyroid drugs. Written as DNA, the CDR3 is TGTGCCAGCAGTGGACAGGGGCGCCAAGAGACCCAGTACTTC. Its protein product is CASSGQGRQETQYF.